This TCR beta chain was observed in a study of blood T cell repertoires in COVID-19. For the study at large: Samples of COVID-19 (acute and convalescent) were obtained from the United States, Italy and Spain. The cDNA or gDNA used as material had been derived from T cells, B-cell-depleted T cells, or PBMCs.

The CDR3 has 13 amino acids. The germline CDR1 and CDR2 sequences are SQVTM and ANQGSEA. Trimming at V came to 7 bases and at J to 2 bases, leaving 5 bases not matched to a gene. Original methodology: Nucleated cell number was recorded as an estimate derived from reference gene primer amplification. Clones were sequenced by immunoSEQ multiplex PCR, and TCRdb holds only the in-frame ones, with some missing. Clone size and the V and J calls come from that table; the DNA yielded D and trimming. The sample records fewer than 85,000 clones, about 90% being singletons. Sequenced material: peripheral blood. The source is a man aged 45-65 years with active COVID-19. This chain connects TRBV29-1 to TRBJ1-2, with 9 nucleotides matching TRBD1. The CDR3 loop is CSASGTGNYGYTF. CDR3 DNA: TGCAGCGCTTCCGGGACAGGGAACTATGGCTACACCTTC.